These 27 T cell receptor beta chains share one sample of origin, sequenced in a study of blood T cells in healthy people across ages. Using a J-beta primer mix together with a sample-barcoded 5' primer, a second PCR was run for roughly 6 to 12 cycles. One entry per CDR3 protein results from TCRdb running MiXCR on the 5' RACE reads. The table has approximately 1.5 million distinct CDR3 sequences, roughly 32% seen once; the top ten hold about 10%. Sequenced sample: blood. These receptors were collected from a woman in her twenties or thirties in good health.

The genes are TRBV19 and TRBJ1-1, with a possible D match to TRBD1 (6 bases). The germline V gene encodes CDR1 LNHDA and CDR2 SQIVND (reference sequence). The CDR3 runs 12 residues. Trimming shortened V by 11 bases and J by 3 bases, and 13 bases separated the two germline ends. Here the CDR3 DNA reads TGTGCCTCTGGGGGGGCCGACACTGAAGCTTTCTTT. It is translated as CASGGADTEAFF.

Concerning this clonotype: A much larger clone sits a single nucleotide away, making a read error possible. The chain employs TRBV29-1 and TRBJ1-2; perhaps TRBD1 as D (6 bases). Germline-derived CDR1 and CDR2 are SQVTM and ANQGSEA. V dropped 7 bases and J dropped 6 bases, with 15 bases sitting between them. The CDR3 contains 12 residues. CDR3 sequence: CSAGQGFDGYTF. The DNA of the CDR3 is TGCAGCGCTGGTCAGGGGTTCGATGGCTACACCTTC.

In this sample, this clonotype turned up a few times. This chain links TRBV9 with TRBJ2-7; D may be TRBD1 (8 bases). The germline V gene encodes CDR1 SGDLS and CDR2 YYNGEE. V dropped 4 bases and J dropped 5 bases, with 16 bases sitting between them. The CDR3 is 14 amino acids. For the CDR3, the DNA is TGTGCCAGCAGCCCCCGGACAGGGAGGGACGAGCAGTACTTC. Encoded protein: CASSPRTGRDEQYF.

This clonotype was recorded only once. CDR3 sequence (DNA): TGTGCCAGCAGCCCTCCGGGAGCCAGGGGGGACAATGAGCAGTTCTTC. Its translation is CASSPPGARGDNEQFF. The chain employs TRBV11-1 and TRBJ2-1, with D possibly being TRBD1 (7 bases). This CDR3 region has 16 residues. CDR1 is SGHAT, CDR2 FQDESV, per germline (reference sequence). V was clipped by 5 bases and J by 5 bases, with 19 bases between them. Full variable domain (rest looked up from reference TRBV11-1 and TRBJ2-1): EAEVAQSPRYKITEKSQAVAFWCDPISGHATLYWYRQILGQGPELLVQFQDESVVDDSQLPKDRFSAERLKGVDSTLKIQPAELGDSAMYLCASSPPGARGDNEQFFGPGTRLTVL.

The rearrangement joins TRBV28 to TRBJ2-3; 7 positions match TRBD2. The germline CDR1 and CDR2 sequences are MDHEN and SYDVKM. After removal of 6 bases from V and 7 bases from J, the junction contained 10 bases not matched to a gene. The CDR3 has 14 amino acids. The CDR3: CASRAAGEEHTQYF. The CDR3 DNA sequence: TGTGCCAGCAGGGCGGCGGGAGAGGAGCATACGCAGTATTTT.

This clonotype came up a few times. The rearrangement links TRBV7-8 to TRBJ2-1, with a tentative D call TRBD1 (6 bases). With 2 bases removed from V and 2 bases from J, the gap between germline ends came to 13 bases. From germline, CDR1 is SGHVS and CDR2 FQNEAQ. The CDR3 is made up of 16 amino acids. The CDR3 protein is CASSLTQGSAYNEQFF. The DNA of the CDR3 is TGTGCCAGCAGCTTAACGCAGGGGTCGGCCTACAATGAGCAGTTCTTC.

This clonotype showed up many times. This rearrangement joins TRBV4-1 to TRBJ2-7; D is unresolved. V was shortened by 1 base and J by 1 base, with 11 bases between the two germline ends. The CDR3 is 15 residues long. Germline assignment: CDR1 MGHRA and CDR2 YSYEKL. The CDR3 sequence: CASSQAIGSSYEQYF. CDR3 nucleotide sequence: TGCGCCAGCAGCCAAGCCATCGGGTCGTCCTACGAGCAGTACTTC.

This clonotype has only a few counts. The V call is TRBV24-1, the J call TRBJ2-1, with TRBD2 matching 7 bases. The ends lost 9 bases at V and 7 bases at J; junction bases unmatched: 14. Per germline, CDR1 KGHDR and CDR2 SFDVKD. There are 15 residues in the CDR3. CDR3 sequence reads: CATGAGEGIGNEQFF. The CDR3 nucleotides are TGTGCCACCGGGGCGGGGGAAGGTATTGGGAATGAGCAGTTCTTC.

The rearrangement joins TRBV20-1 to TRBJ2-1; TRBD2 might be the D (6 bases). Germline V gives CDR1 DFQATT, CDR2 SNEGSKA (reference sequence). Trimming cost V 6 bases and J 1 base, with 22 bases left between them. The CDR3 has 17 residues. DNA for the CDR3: TGCAGTGCCCCGGAACTCGGGCGGGATCTATCCTACAATGAGCAGTTCTTC. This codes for CSAPELGRDLSYNEQFF.

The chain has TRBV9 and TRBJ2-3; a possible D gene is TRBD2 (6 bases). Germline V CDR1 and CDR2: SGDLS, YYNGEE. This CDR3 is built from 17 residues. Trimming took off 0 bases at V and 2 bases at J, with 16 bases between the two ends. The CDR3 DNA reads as TGTGCCAGCAGCGTAGAGGAGGGTCTGAGGAACACAGATACGCAGTATTTT. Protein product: CASSVEEGLRNTDTQYF.

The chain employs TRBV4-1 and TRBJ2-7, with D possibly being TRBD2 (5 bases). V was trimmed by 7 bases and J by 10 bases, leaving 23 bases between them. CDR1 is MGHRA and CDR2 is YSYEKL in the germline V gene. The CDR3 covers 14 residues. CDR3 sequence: CASNRRRLSPVQYF. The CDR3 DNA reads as TGCGCCAGCAACCGCCGGAGGCTGTCTCCCGTACAGTACTTC.

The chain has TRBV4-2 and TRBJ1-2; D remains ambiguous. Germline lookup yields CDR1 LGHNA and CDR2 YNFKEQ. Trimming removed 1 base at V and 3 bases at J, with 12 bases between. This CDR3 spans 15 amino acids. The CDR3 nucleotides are TGTGCCAGCAGCCAAGCGATCACCACCCACTATGGCTACACCTTC. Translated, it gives CASSQAITTHYGYTF.

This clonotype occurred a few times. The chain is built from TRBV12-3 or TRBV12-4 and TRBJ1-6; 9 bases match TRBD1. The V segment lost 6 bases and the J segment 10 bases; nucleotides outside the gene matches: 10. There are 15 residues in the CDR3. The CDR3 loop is CASSVQRDRASPLHF. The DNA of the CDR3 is TGTGCCAGCAGCGTTCAGAGGGACAGGGCCTCACCCCTCCACTTT.

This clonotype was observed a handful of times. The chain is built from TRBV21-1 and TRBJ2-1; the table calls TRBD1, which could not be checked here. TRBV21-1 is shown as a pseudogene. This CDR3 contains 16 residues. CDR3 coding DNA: TGTGCCAGCAGCCGCCGGACAGGGGGGGATTGGGGTGAGCAGTTCTTC. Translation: CASSRRTGGDWGEQFF.

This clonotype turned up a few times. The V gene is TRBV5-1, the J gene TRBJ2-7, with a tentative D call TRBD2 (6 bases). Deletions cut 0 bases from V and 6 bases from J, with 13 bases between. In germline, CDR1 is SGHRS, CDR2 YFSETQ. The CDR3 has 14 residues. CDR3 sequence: CASSLAGREAEQYF. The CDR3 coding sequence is TGCGCCAGCAGCTTGGCCGGCAGGGAGGCCGAGCAGTACTTC.

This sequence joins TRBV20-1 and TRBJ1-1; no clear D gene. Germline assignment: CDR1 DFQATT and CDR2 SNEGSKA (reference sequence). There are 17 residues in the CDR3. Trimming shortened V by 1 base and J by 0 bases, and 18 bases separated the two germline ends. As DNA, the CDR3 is TGCAGTGCTAGAGCGGTGGCAGAGTTTTTAATGAACACTGAAGCTTTCTTT. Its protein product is CSARAVAEFLMNTEAFF.

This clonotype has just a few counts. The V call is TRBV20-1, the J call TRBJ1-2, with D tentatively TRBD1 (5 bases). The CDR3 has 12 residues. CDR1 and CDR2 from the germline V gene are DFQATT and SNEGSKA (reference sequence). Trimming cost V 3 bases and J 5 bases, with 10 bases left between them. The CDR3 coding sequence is TGCAGTGCTAGTCCTGACAGTTATGGCTACACCTTC. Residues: CSASPDSYGYTF.

The CDR3 region is CATLNGGLAHYEQYF. As DNA, the CDR3 is TGTGCCACCCTAAACGGGGGACTAGCGCACTACGAGCAGTACTTC. The chain uses TRBV6-2 or TRBV6-3 and TRBJ2-7; 10 bases match TRBD2. The junction had 12 bases not matched to a gene; V was cut back by 10 bases and J by 3 bases. CDR1 is MNHEY and CDR2 is SVGEGT in the germline V gene. This CDR3 region has 15 residues.

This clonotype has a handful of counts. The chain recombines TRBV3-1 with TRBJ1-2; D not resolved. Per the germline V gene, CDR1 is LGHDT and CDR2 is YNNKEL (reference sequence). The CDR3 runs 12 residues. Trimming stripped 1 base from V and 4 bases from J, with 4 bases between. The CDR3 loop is CASSQVLYGYTF. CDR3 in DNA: TGTGCCAGCAGCCAAGTCCTCTATGGCTACACCTTC. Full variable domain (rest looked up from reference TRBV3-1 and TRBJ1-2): DTAVSQTPKYLVTQMGNDKSIKCEQNLGHDTMYWYKQDSKKFLKIMFSYNNKELIINETVPNRFSPKSPDKAHLNLHINSLELGDSAVYFCASSQVLYGYTFGSGTRLTVV.

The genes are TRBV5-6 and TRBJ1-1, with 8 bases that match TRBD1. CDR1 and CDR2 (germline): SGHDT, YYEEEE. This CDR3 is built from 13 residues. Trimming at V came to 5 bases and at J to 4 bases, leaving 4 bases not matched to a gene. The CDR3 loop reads CASRDTGGTEAFF. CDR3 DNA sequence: TGTGCCAGCAGGGACACAGGGGGCACTGAAGCTTTCTTT.

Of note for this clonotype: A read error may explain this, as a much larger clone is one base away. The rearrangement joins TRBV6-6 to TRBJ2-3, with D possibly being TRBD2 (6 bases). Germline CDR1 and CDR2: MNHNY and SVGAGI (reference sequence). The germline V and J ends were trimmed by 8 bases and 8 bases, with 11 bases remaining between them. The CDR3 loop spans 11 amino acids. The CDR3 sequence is CASHGGGTQYF. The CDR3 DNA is TGTGCCAGCCACGGGGGAGGTACGCAGTATTTT.

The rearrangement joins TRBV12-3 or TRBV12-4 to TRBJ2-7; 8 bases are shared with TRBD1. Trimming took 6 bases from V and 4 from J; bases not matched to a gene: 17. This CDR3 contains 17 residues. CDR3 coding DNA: TGTGCCAGCAGCCCTACAGTGGTTTGGACAGGGCAGTACGAGCAGTACTTC. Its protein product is CASSPTVVWTGQYEQYF.

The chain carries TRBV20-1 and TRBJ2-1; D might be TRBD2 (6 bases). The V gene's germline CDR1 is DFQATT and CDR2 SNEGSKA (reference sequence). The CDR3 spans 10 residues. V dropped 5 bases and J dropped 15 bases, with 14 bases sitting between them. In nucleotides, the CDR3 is TGCAGTGCTCCGGGGCGGGATAGGTTCTTC. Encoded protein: CSAPGRDRFF.

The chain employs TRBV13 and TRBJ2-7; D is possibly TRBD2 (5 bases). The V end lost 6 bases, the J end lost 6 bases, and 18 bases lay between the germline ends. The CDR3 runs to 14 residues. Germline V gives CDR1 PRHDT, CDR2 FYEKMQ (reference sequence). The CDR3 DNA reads TGTGCCAGCAGACCTTGGCGGGCCAGACGCGAGCAGTACTTC. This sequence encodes CASRPWRARREQYF.

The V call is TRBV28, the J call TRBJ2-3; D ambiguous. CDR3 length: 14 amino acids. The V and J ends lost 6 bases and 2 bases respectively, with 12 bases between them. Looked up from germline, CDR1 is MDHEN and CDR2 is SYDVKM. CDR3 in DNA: TGTGCCAGCAGACCGATATCTTCCACAGATACGCAGTATTTT. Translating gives CASRPISSTDTQYF.

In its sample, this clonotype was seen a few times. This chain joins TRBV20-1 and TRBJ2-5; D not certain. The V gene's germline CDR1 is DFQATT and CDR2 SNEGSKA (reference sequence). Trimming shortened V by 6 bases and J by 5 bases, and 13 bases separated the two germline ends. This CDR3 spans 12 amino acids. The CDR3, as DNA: TGCAGTGCCTTACCCCAGTTGGAGACCCAGTACTTC. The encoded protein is CSALPQLETQYF.

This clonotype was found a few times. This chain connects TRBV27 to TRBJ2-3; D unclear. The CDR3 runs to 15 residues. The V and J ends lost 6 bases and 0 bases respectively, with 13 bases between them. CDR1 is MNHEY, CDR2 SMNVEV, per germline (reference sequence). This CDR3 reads CASSAPYSSTDTQYF. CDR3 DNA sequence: TGTGCCAGCAGCGCTCCCTACTCTAGCACAGATACGCAGTATTTT.